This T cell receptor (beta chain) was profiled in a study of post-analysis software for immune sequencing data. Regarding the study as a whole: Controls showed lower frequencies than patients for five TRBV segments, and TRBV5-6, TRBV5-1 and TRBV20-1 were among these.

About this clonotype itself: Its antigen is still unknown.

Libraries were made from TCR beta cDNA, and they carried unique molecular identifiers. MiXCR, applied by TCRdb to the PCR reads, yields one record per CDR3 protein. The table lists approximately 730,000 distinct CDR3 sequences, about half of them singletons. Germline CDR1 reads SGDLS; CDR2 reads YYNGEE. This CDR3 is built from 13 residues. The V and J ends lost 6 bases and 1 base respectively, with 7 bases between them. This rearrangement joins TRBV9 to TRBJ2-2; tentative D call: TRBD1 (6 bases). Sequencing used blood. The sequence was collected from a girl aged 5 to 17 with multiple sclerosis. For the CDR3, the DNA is TGTGCCAGCACCAGGGGGAACACCGGGGAGCTGTTTTTT. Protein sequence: CASTRGNTGELFF.